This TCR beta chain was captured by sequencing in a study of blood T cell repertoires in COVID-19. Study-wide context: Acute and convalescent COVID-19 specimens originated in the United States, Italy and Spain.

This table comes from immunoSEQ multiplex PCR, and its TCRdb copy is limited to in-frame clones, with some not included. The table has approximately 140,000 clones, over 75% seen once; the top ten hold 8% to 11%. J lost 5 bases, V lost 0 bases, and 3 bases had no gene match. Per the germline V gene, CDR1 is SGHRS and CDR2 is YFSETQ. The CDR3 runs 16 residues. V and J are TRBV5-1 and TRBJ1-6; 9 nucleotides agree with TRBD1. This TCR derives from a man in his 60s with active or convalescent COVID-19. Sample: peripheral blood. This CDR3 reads CASSLAGQGNNSPLHF. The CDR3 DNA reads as TGCGCCAGCAGCTTGGCAGGACAGGGGAATAATTCACCCCTCCACTTT.